These 26 T cell receptor beta chains share one sample of origin, sequenced in a study of blood T cell repertoires in COVID-19. Profiling relied on immunoSEQ multiplex PCR, and the TCRdb table lists in-frame clones only, not all of them. The sample contains 110,000 to 150,000 clones, about nine tenths of which appear only once. Sequences were obtained from peripheral blood. Every receptor here comes from a woman aged 80 or older with acute or convalescent COVID-19.

This chain links TRBV14 with TRBJ1-1; D uncertain. Germline CDR1 reads SGHDN; CDR2 reads FVKESK. This CDR3 region has 13 residues. The V end lost 4 bases, the J end lost 11 bases, and 17 bases lay between the germline ends. The CDR3 spells CASSPPDGRDAFF. The CDR3 DNA is TGTGCCAGCAGCCCTCCGGACGGACGGGATGCTTTCTTT.

V gene TRBV19 combines with J gene TRBJ2-5, with TRBD1 matching over 7 bases. From germline, CDR1 is LNHDA and CDR2 SQIVND (reference sequence). The CDR3 has 14 residues. V was clipped by 4 bases and J by 1 base; unmatched bases: 3. This CDR3 reads CASSRYRGQETQYF. CDR3 nucleotide sequence: TGTGCCAGTAGTAGATACAGGGGCCAAGAGACCCAGTACTTC.

V gene TRBV19 combines with J gene TRBJ2-3; 7 bases agree with TRBD2. Germline trimming cut 6 bases from V and 4 bases from J; bases unmatched to any gene: 7. CDR3 length: 14 amino acids. CDR1 LNHDA and CDR2 SQIVND come from the germline V gene (reference sequence). This chain's CDR3 is CASRREGGADTQYF. The CDR3 bases are TGTGCCAGTAGGAGGGAGGGTGGGGCAGATACGCAGTATTTT.

In this sample, this clone turned up once. The CDR3 sequence is CASGGGAPTTNYGYTF. In nucleotides, the CDR3 is TGTGCCAGCGGCGGAGGGGCACCTACTACTAACTATGGCTACACCTTC. The chain is built from TRBV28 and TRBJ1-2, with D perhaps TRBD1 (5 bases). From germline, CDR1 is MDHEN and CDR2 SYDVKM. Trimming pared 8 bases from V and 0 bases from J, leaving 19 bases between. This CDR3 region has 16 residues.

CDR3: CAIRTSGGQSSYEQYF. As DNA, the CDR3 is TGTGCCATCAGGACTAGCGGGGGCCAAAGCTCCTACGAGCAGTACTTC. J is TRBJ2-7 and V is TRBV10-3, with 12 positions matching TRBD2. The germline gives CDR1 ENHRY, CDR2 SYGVKD. The CDR3 loop spans 16 amino acids. V shed 6 bases, J shed 0 bases, and the junction held 6 bases outside the gene matches.

This clone was counted once. The V call is TRBV6-5, the J call TRBJ1-2, with 7 bases identical to TRBD1. Germline loops: CDR1 MNHEY, CDR2 SVGAGI. The CDR3 runs 13 residues. The J segment lost 5 bases and the V segment lost 6 bases, leaving 6 bases of the junction unmatched. Written as DNA, the CDR3 is TGTGCCAGCAGAGGAGCAGGGGGGTATGGCTACACCTTC. Protein product: CASRGAGGYGYTF.

This clone was seen a few times. The chain is built from TRBV12-5 and TRBJ2-2; D not resolved. Per germline, CDR1 LGHNT and CDR2 FRNRAP. Trimming removed 3 bases at V and 0 bases at J, with 11 bases between. This CDR3 region has 16 residues. As DNA, the CDR3 is TGTGCTAGTGGTTTCCACAGAGTGTCGAACACCGGGGAGCTGTTTTTT. Translating gives CASGFHRVSNTGELFF.

The chain employs TRBV30 and TRBJ1-1; D gene ambiguous. This CDR3 spans 14 amino acids. Germline V gives CDR1 GTSNPN, CDR2 SVGIG (reference sequence). The V end lost 0 bases, the J end lost 4 bases, and 12 bases lay between the germline ends. The CDR3: CAWSVRGLPTEAFF. The CDR3 DNA is TGTGCCTGGAGTGTACGCGGGTTACCCACTGAAGCTTTCTTT.

The J gene is TRBJ2-7, the V gene TRBV19; perhaps TRBD2 as D (6 bases). This CDR3 has 18 amino acids. With 5 bases removed from V and 3 bases from J, the gap between germline ends came to 26 bases. Germline V CDR1 and CDR2: LNHDA, SQIVND (reference sequence). This CDR3 reads CASSYTGSTPKSRYEQYF. In DNA, the CDR3 is TGTGCCAGTAGTTACACCGGGAGTACACCAAAAAGTCGCTACGAGCAGTACTTC.

V is TRBV5-8 and J is TRBJ2-5; 8 positions match TRBD1. Germline loops: CDR1 SGHTS, CDR2 YDEGEE. V lost 2 bases and J lost 7; bases outside the gene matches: 13. This CDR3 region has 16 residues. CDR3 sequence: CASSFDRGSQLGTQYF. CDR3 in DNA: TGTGCCAGCAGCTTCGACAGGGGCAGCCAGCTCGGGACCCAGTACTTC.

The V and J genes are TRBV11-2 and TRBJ1-6; maybe TRBD1 (6 bases). CDR1 and CDR2 from the germline V gene are SGHAT and FQNNGV. V gave up 6 bases and J gave up 7 bases, with 13 bases separating them. The CDR3 has 14 residues. CDR3 residues: CASRPGQWNSPLHF. CDR3 in DNA: TGTGCCAGCAGGCCCGGACAGTGGAATTCACCCCTCCACTTT.

The chain has TRBV28 and TRBJ1-1, with D perhaps matching TRBD1 (6 bases). V was pared by 6 bases and J by 3 bases, with 20 bases between. Per the germline V gene, CDR1 is MDHEN and CDR2 is SYDVKM. This CDR3 comprises 16 residues. CDR3 residues: CASSPPGGLGDTEAFF. DNA of the CDR3: TGTGCCAGCAGCCCTCCCGGGGGGCTTGGGGACACTGAAGCTTTCTTT.

This chain connects TRBV5-1 to TRBJ2-7; 10 nucleotides line up with TRBD1. Germline CDR1 and CDR2: SGHRS and YFSETQ. The V and J ends lost 2 bases and 3 bases, in that order; junction bases with no gene match: 11. This CDR3 region has 17 residues. CDR3 nucleotide sequence: TGCGCCAGCAGCTTACCTCGGGACAGGGGCCCTGTCTACGAGCAGTACTTC. Protein sequence: CASSLPRDRGPVYEQYF.

This rearrangement joins TRBV5-1 to TRBJ2-1; a weak D match, TRBD1 (6 bases). There are 16 residues in the CDR3. V lost 4 bases and J 0 bases, leaving 14 bases between the germline ends. Germline V CDR1 and CDR2: SGHRS, YFSETQ. The CDR3: CASSPDSRSSYNEQFF. The CDR3, as DNA: TGCGCCAGCAGCCCGGACAGCCGAAGCTCCTACAATGAGCAGTTCTTC.

The V gene is TRBV3-1 (or the pseudogene TRBV3-2), the J gene TRBJ2-3, with 7 bases lining up with TRBD2. Germline loops: CDR1 LGHDT, CDR2 YNNKEL (reference sequence). The CDR3 length is 16 residues. The trim removed 4 bases at V and 9 bases at J, leaving 16 bases unmatched. This CDR3 is CASSPSPRGSRRTQYF. In DNA, the CDR3 is TGTGCCAGCAGCCCTAGTCCGCGGGGGAGTAGAAGAACGCAGTATTTT.

This clone has a single count. This chain connects TRBV5-1 to TRBJ2-5; maybe TRBD1 (7 bases). CDR3 length: 14 amino acids. Trimming took 3 bases from V and 1 from J, leaving 10 bases between them. Per the germline V gene, CDR1 is SGHRS and CDR2 is YFSETQ. DNA of the CDR3: TGCGCCAGCAGCTCCAGGGGGGTCCAAGAGACCCAGTACTTC. It specifies CASSSRGVQETQYF.

As regards this clone: The junction departs from germline at one end; a sequencing error may be responsible. The V and J genes are TRBV18 and TRBJ2-1, with D hard to call. Looked up from germline, CDR1 is KGHSH and CDR2 is LQKENI. CDR3 length equals 15 residues. The CDR3 nucleotides read TGTGCCAGCTCACCGCCGGAGTTCTCCCACAATGAGCAGTTCTTC. This translates into CASSPPEFSHNEQFF.

The CDR3 sequence: CASSLRDRANTEAFF. The CDR3 coding sequence is TGTGCCAGCAGTCTCCGGGACAGGGCGAACACTGAAGCTTTCTTT. The V call is TRBV3-1 (or the pseudogene TRBV3-2), the J call TRBJ1-1, with 9 bases fitting TRBD1. The CDR3 loop spans 15 amino acids. Losses at the gene ends were 6 bases for V and 1 base for J; bases not matched to a gene: 6. Per germline, CDR1 LGHDT and CDR2 YNNKEL (reference sequence).

J is TRBJ1-6 and V is TRBV6-6; tentatively, D is TRBD1 (6 bases). The CDR3 runs 14 residues. Between the trimmed V and J ends, which lost 4 bases and 10 bases, there was a span of 14 bases. Germline V CDR1 and CDR2: MNHNY, SVGAGI (reference sequence). Written as DNA, the CDR3 is TGTGCCAGCAGTTTTTCAGGGGACGTCTCACCCCTCCACTTT. As protein: CASSFSGDVSPLHF.

The chain couples TRBV9 to TRBJ1-5; tentatively, D is TRBD1 (5 bases). Germline-derived CDR1 and CDR2 are SGDLS and YYNGEE. This CDR3 comprises 14 residues. Trimming left V 4 bases short and J 10 bases short, with 18 bases between. This CDR3 reads CASSPGQGNGPQHF. For the CDR3, the DNA is TGTGCCAGCAGCCCCGGGCAGGGTAACGGACCCCAGCATTTT.

The chain is built from TRBV7-2 and TRBJ2-5, with TRBD1 matching 8 bases. Germline CDR1 SGHTA, CDR2 FQGNSA. The CDR3 spans 15 residues. J was trimmed by 4 bases and V by 3 bases; bases with no gene match: 7. CDR3 residues: CASSFQTGVGETQYF. For the CDR3, the DNA is TGTGCCAGCAGCTTCCAGACAGGGGTGGGAGAGACCCAGTACTTC.

The J gene is TRBJ2-2, the V gene TRBV2; D gene uncertain. Trimming pared 8 bases from V and 0 bases from J, leaving 10 bases between. This CDR3 is built from 14 residues. Germline-derived CDR1 and CDR2 are SNHLY and FYNNEI. CDR3 DNA: TGTGCCAGCCATTCAGGTTCGAACACCGGGGAGCTGTTTTTT. It specifies CASHSGSNTGELFF.

The J gene is TRBJ1-3, the V gene TRBV10-3, with D possibly matching TRBD1 (6 bases). Germline V lookup: CDR1 ENHRY, CDR2 SYGVKD. V shed 6 bases and J shed 0 bases, with 12 bases lying between them. The CDR3 contains 15 residues. Written as DNA, the CDR3 is TGTGCCATCAGGCAATACAGGGACTCTGGAAACACCATATATTTT. It yields the protein CAIRQYRDSGNTIYF.

Here the CDR3 reads CASSSAGGESGNTIYF. The CDR3 coding sequence is TGCGCCAGCAGCTCAGCAGGGGGCGAATCTGGAAACACCATATATTTT. The chain joins TRBV5-1 to TRBJ1-3, with 8 bases that match TRBD1. Germline V lookup: CDR1 SGHRS, CDR2 YFSETQ. The length of the CDR3 is 16 residues. V lost 3 bases to trimming and J lost 1 base; unmatched junction nucleotides: 6.

The sample holds one count of this clone. The V gene is TRBV25-1, the J gene TRBJ1-2; D might be TRBD1 (5 bases). Per germline, CDR1 MGHDK and CDR2 SYGVNS. This CDR3 has 14 residues. The V gene lost 3 bases and the J gene lost 5 bases, with 13 bases spanning the gap. In DNA form, the CDR3 reads TGTGCCAGCAGTGACCGCCTGACAGAGTATGGCTACACCTTC. Its translation is CASSDRLTEYGYTF.

This rearrangement joins TRBV7-9 to TRBJ1-4; 11 bases line up with TRBD1. The V segment lost 4 bases and the J segment 7 bases; nucleotides outside the gene matches: 8. Germline V lookup: CDR1 SEHNR, CDR2 FQNEAQ (reference sequence). The CDR3 runs 16 residues. CDR3 bases: TGTGCCAGCAGCTCCCTAGGACAGGGGGCTTTTGAAAAACTGTTTTTT. Protein sequence: CASSSLGQGAFEKLFF. Drawing the rest from reference TRBV7-9 and TRBJ1-4, the complete variable domain is DTGVSQNPRHKITKRGQNVTFRCDPISEHNRLYWYRQTLGQGPEFLTYFQNEAQLEKSRLLSDRFSAERPKGSFSTLEIQRTEQGDSAMYLCASSSLGQGAFEKLFFGSGTQLSVL.